A single sample gave rise to the 9 T cell receptor beta chains below, sequenced in a study of blood T cell repertoires in COVID-19. Generated by immunoSEQ multiplex PCR, the TCRdb table keeps only in-frame clones and is missing some. The sample lists over 200,000 clones, approximately 90% seen once, with about 12% in the top ten. Material: peripheral blood. The receptors originated from a woman in her late teens or twenties who had recovered from COVID-19.

The chain uses TRBV7-9 and TRBJ2-3; a weak D match, TRBD2 (6 bases). Germline loops: CDR1 SEHNR, CDR2 FQNEAQ (reference sequence). V lost 5 bases and J lost 6, with 9 bases in between. The CDR3 sequence is 12 residues long. The chain's CDR3 is CASSPGVDTQYF. CDR3 nucleotide sequence: TGTGCCAGCAGCCCGGGAGTGGATACGCAGTATTTT.

The chain carries TRBV12-3 or TRBV12-4 and TRBJ2-3; possibly TRBD1 for D (6 bases). V was pared by 7 bases and J by 6 bases, with 14 bases between. The CDR3 contains 13 residues. The CDR3 coding sequence is TGTGCCAGCACTCTAGGGGGTTGGGATACGCAGTATTTT. Its protein is CASTLGGWDTQYF.

The table lists this clone with a few counts. V usage is TRBV25-1 and J usage is TRBJ2-7; 7 bases fit TRBD1. J gave up 6 bases and V 4 bases, and 3 bases lay outside the gene matches. Germline values: CDR1 MGHDK, CDR2 SYGVNS. The CDR3 runs 12 residues. In DNA form, the CDR3 reads TGTGCCAGCAGTGTAGAGGGGGCCGAGCAGTACTTC. Translation: CASSVEGAEQYF.

In its sample, this clone was seen a few times. The chain has TRBV9 and TRBJ2-7; tentatively, D is TRBD1 (5 bases). This CDR3 spans 11 amino acids. With 2 bases removed from V and 5 bases from J, the gap between germline ends came to 5 bases. The germline V gene has CDR1 SGDLS and CDR2 YYNGEE. CDR3: CASSVGHEQYF. As DNA, the CDR3 is TGTGCCAGCAGCGTGGGGCACGAGCAGTACTTC.

The V and J genes are TRBV27 and TRBJ2-7; 11 bases align to TRBD2. Germline V gene data show CDR1 as MNHEY and CDR2 as SMNVEV (reference sequence). With 6 bases clipped from V and 2 bases from J, the junction kept 3 bases outside the gene matches. CDR3 length: 14 residues. The DNA for the CDR3 is TGTGCCAGCAGCTGGACTAGCGGGCCCTACGAGCAGTACTTC. This codes for CASSWTSGPYEQYF.

This clone was seen once. The CDR3 DNA reads as TGTGCCTGGAGTAGCGGGATACACAATGAGCAGTTCTTC. Translated, it gives CAWSSGIHNEQFF. The rearrangement uses TRBV30 and TRBJ2-1; TRBD2 agrees at 7 bases. This CDR3 comprises 13 residues. V lost 2 bases, J lost 5 bases, and 3 bases stayed unmatched. From germline, CDR1 is GTSNPN and CDR2 SVGIG (reference sequence).

CDR3 DNA sequence: TGCAGCGTTGAATATGGCCCCGAGCAGTACTTC. This translates into CSVEYGPEQYF. The chain is built from TRBV29-1 and TRBJ2-7, with D uncertain. The V gene's germline CDR1 is SQVTM and CDR2 ANQGSEA. The germline V and J ends were trimmed by 2 bases and 6 bases, with 8 bases remaining between them. This CDR3 has 11 amino acids.

This clone was picked up one time. The chain carries TRBV15 and TRBJ2-1; 8 nucleotides line up with TRBD2. The CDR3 length is 15 residues. J gave up 5 bases and V 0 bases, and 3 bases lay outside the gene matches. Germline V gives CDR1 LNHNV, CDR2 YYDKDF (reference sequence). CDR3 coding DNA: TGTGCCACCAGCAGAGATAGACTAGCGCACAATGAGCAGTTCTTC. Translation: CATSRDRLAHNEQFF.

The V call is TRBV7-9, the J call TRBJ2-5; 12 bases align to TRBD2. Trimming took 6 bases from V and 2 from J; bases not matched to a gene: 7. This CDR3 contains 16 residues. Germline CDR1 is SEHNR and CDR2 is FQNEAQ (reference sequence). The CDR3 reads CASRALAGGHQETQYF. The CDR3 nucleotides are TGTGCCAGCAGGGCACTAGCGGGAGGCCATCAAGAGACCCAGTACTTC.